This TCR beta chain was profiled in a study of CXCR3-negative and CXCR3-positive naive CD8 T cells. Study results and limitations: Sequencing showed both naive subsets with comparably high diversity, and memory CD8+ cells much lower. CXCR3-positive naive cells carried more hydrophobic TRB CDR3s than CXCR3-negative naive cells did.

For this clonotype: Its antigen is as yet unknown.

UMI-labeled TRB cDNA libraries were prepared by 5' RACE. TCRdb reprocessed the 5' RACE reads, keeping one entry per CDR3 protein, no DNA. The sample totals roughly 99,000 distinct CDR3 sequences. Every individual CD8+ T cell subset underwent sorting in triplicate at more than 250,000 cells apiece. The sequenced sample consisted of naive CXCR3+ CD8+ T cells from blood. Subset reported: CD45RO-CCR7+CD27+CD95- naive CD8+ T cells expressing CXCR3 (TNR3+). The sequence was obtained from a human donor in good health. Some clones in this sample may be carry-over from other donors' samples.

The CDR3 reads CASRGGYEQYF. The rearrangement joins TRBV27 to TRBJ2-7; absent DNA, TCRdb's TRBD1 call cannot be checked. The CDR3 consists of 11 residues. In germline, CDR1 is MNHEY, CDR2 SMNVEV (reference sequence).